The present entry profiles one TCR beta chain with its context. A single record per CDR3 protein comes from TCRdb applying MiXCR to the RT-PCR reads. The sample contains about 680,000 distinct CDR3 sequences, more than 13% of which appear only once. This CDR3 has 15 residues. Germline loops: CDR1 LGHNA, CDR2 YSLEER. V gave up 3 bases and J gave up 3 bases, with 15 bases separating them. This sequence originates from a female donor in good health, serving as a healthy control. The sequenced material came from memory CD4+ T cells from blood. This chain uses TRBV4-3 with TRBJ2-7, with D perhaps matching TRBD2 (6 bases). CDR3 region: CASSQIPGEGYEQYF. The CDR3 DNA reads as TGCGCCAGCAGCCAGATCCCGGGAGAGGGCTACGAGCAGTACTTC.